Listed below are T cell receptor beta chains from one sample, sequenced in a study of cytomegalovirus exposure and HLA in healthy donors. Measured with immunoSEQ multiplex PCR; TCRdb has only the in-frame clones, and not every one. Of around 150,000 clones listed, roughly 80% are singletons. Sequences were obtained from PBMCs. Receptor source: a man aged 18 to 30 in good health and CMV-seronegative. Each CDR3 is given with its conserved first and last residue. The order of the fields is D gene, V gene, J gene, CDR3 protein, CDR3 DNA. D genes are given only for firm matches.

TRBD1	TRBV6-5	TRBJ2-1	CASSYVAGGTYNEQFF	TGTGCCAGCAGTTACGTGGCAGGGGGCACCTACAATGAGCAGTTCTTC
-	TRBV9	TRBJ2-2	CASSVVGASGELFF	TGTGCCAGCAGCGTAGTGGGGGCCTCCGGGGAGCTGTTTTTT
-	TRBV7-2	TRBJ1-4	CASSLVGEKLFF	TGTGCCAGCAGCTTAGTCGGGGAAAAACTGTTTTTT
-	TRBV7-9	TRBJ1-2	CSSSLNYPEYYGYTF	TGTTCCAGCAGCTTAAATTACCCCGAGTACTATGGCTACACCTTC
TRBD1	TRBV7-2	TRBJ2-7	CASSWGQGGEQYF	TGTGCCAGCAGCTGGGGACAGGGCGGCGAGCAGTACTTC
TRBD2	TRBV9	TRBJ2-7	CASSVGAGVEEQYF	TGTGCCAGCAGCGTAGGGGCGGGAGTAGAAGAGCAGTACTTC
TRBD2	TRBV7-8	TRBJ2-2	CASSSSGSNTGELFF	TGTGCCAGCAGCTCTAGCGGGTCGAACACCGGGGAGCTGTTTTTT
-	TRBV7-2	TRBJ2-6	CASSLREGAGANVLTF	TGTGCCAGCAGCCTTAGGGAAGGGGCTGGGGCCAACGTCCTGACTTTC
TRBD1	TRBV6-5	TRBJ1-1	CASRDRENTEAFF	TGTGCCAGCAGGGACAGGGAGAACACTGAAGCTTTCTTT
-	TRBV5-1	TRBJ2-1	CASSSQGLGSSYNEQFF	TGCGCCAGCAGCTCTCAGGGGCTAGGGAGCTCCTACAATGAGCAGTTCTTC
-	TRBV7-9	TRBJ2-7	CSSSHLPRADTYEQYF	TGTTCCAGCAGCCACCTGCCTCGGGCGGACACCTACGAGCAGTACTTC
-	TRBV27	TRBJ1-2	CASAPQGLYYGYTF	TGTGCCAGCGCCCCACAGGGTCTGTACTATGGCTACACCTTC